These T cell receptor beta chains were read from a single sample in a study of blood T cell repertoires in COVID-19. Clones were sequenced by immunoSEQ multiplex PCR, and TCRdb holds only the in-frame ones, with some missing. Seen here are around 170,000 clones, 80% observed once, and the top ten hold 14%. The sample was PBMCs or T cells enriched from blood (not recorded which). These receptors were obtained from a man aged 60-69 years who had been exposed to COVID-19. Both conserved end residues are part of each CDR3. The D gene is left open where the match is weak. The size of a clone is reported for some rows only, either as once, few or many, or as a class for expanded clones.

j_call d_call v_call cdr3_length clone_size cdr3_aa cdr3_nt
TRBJ2-3 TRBD2 TRBV6-2/TRBV6-3 18 - CASSYYPGLAPGADTQYF TGTGCCAGCAGTTACTATCCGGGACTAGCTCCTGGTGCAGATACGCAGTATTTT
TRBJ1-1 - TRBV9 14 - CASSVTPPPVEAFF TGTGCCAGCAGCGTAACCCCACCACCAGTTGAAGCTTTCTTT
TRBJ2-7 TRBD1 TRBV4-3 15 - CASSQDDQGVYEQYF TGCGCCAGCAGCCAAGATGACCAGGGGGTCTACGAGCAGTACTTC
TRBJ1-1 - TRBV9 15 - CASSVEVRGNTEAFF TGTGCCAGCAGCGTAGAGGTGAGAGGAAACACTGAAGCTTTCTTT
TRBJ1-3 - TRBV11-2 16 - CASSFGTPSSGNTIYF TGTGCCAGCAGCTTCGGGACACCGAGCTCTGGAAACACCATATATTTT
TRBJ2-3 - TRBV7-6 15 - CASSTSGLAGATQYF -
TRBJ2-1 TRBD2 TRBV19 15 - CASAPSGGRIWEQFF TGTGCCAGTGCCCCCAGTGGCGGGAGGATTTGGGAGCAGTTCTTC
TRBJ2-1 TRBD2 TRBV19 16 once CASSMSSGSSYNEQFF TGTGCCAGTAGTATGTCTAGCGGAAGCTCCTACAATGAGCAGTTCTTC
TRBJ2-7 TRBD2 TRBV6-5 14 - CASASSGATYEQYF TGTGCCAGCGCCTCTAGCGGGGCAACCTACGAGCAGTACTTC
TRBJ1-2 TRBD1 TRBV6-2/TRBV6-3 15 - CASRPTGTGTYGYTF TGTGCCAGCAGACCTACCGGGACAGGGACCTATGGCTACACCTTC
TRBJ2-5 - TRBV7-9 15 - CASRRTRVNGETQYF TGTGCCAGCAGACGGACAAGGGTGAATGGAGAGACCCAGTACTTC
TRBJ1-2 TRBD1 TRBV7-2 17 - CPSSQLGATGGNYGYTF TGTCCCAGCAGCCAATTGGGGGCGACAGGGGGAAACTATGGCTACACCTTC
TRBJ2-3 - TRBV7-3 15 once CASSPYGSSTDTQYF TGTGCCAGCAGCCCCTACGGGAGTAGCACAGATACGCAGTATTTT
TRBJ1-5 - TRBV19 13 many CASSIFGSQPQHF TGTGCCAGTAGTATTTTTGGGAGTCAGCCCCAGCATTTT
TRBJ1-4 TRBD1 TRBV7-2 16 - CASSLVGTGTNEKLFF TGTGCCAGCAGCTTAGTAGGGACAGGGACTAATGAAAAACTGTTTTTT
TRBJ1-4 TRBD1 TRBV7-2 16 - CASSLASGQGNEKLFF TGTGCCAGCAGCTTAGCGTCCGGACAGGGTAATGAAAAACTGTTTTTT
TRBJ2-1 TRBD2 TRBV3-1/TRBV3-2 15 - CASSLLAGARNEQFF TGTGCCAGCAGCCTACTAGCGGGAGCGCGAAATGAGCAGTTCTTC
TRBJ1-5 TRBD1 TRBV27 14 once CASSFQRGRWPQHF TGTGCCAGCAGTTTTCAAAGGGGGCGGTGGCCCCAGCATTTT